This is a list of T cell receptor beta chains from one sample in a study of Graves' ophthalmopathy and Graves' hyperthyroidism. TCRdb passed the multiplex PCR reads through MiXCR, listing each CDR3 protein once. The table shows 600,000 to 650,000 distinct CDR3 sequences, with approximately 21% occurring only once. The sequenced sample was peripheral blood. The origin of the receptors is a woman aged 18-35 years with stable Graves' hyperthyroidism. Some clones in this sample may be carry-over from other donors' samples. Each CDR3 is given with its conserved first and last residue. A D gene is named only where the DNA matches it firmly. The size field is filled for only some rows; it gives once, few, many or a size class.

V gene	D gene	J gene	clone size	CDR3 protein	CDR3 DNA
TRBV19	.	TRBJ1-1	many	CASTARRRNTEAFF	TGTGCCAGTACGGCCCGCCGAAGGAACACTGAAGCTTTCTTT
TRBV12-3/TRBV12-4	TRBD2	TRBJ2-5	many	CASSLSLGLRKEETQYF	TGTGCCAGCAGTCTCTCCCTGGGACTAAGAAAAGAAGAGACCCAGTACTTC
TRBV6-1	.	TRBJ1-2	many	CATTGLNYGYTF	TGTGCCACCACAGGGTTAAACTATGGCTACACCTTC
TRBV28	TRBD1	TRBJ2-5	.	CASSPTTGTGAETQYF	TGTGCCAGCAGTCCCACGACAGGGACGGGCGCAGAGACCCAGTACTTC
TRBV12-3/TRBV12-4	.	TRBJ1-3	.	CASSTVVTICF	TGTGCCAGCAGTACCGTAGTCACCATATGTTTT
TRBV20-1	TRBD2	TRBJ2-5	few	CSAPRTRMQETQYF	TGCAGTGCTCCCCGGACTAGAATGCAAGAGACCCAGTACTTC
TRBV20-1	.	TRBJ1-5	few	CSARDGRGMGQPQHF	TGCAGTGCTAGAGATGGAAGGGGGATGGGTCAGCCCCAGCATTTT
TRBV29-1	.	TRBJ2-2	many	CSVERQLNTGELFF	TGCAGCGTTGAGCGACAGTTGAACACCGGGGAGCTGTTTTTT
TRBV9	.	TRBJ1-5	many	CASSEDMSNQPQHF	TGTGCCAGCAGCGAGGACATGAGCAATCAGCCCCAGCATTTT
TRBV18	.	TRBJ2-7	few	CASSPGQVGHEQYF	TGTGCCAGCTCACCTGGGCAGGTGGGCCACGAGCAGTACTTC
TRBV25-1	TRBD1	TRBJ1-1	many	CASSDSDRGNTEAFF	TGTGCCAGCAGCGATTCGGACAGGGGGAACACTGAAGCTTTCTTT
TRBV10-1	.	TRBJ1-1	.	CASSYLDILNAEAFF	TGCGCCAGCAGTTATTTGGACATCTTGAACGCTGAAGCTTTCTTT
TRBV18	.	TRBJ1-5	many	CASSSRQDNQPQHF	TGTGCCAGCTCATCCCGACAGGACAATCAGCCCCAGCATTTT
TRBV27	.	TRBJ1-3	.	CASSAFWAPGNTIYF	TGTGCCAGCAGTGCCTTTTGGGCCCCCGGAAACACCATATATTTT
TRBV28	.	TRBJ2-4	few	CASSLMGRYIQYF	TGTGCCAGCAGTTTGATGGGGAGATACATTCAGTACTTC
TRBV7-2	.	TRBJ2-7	many	CASTWQRGSYEQYF	TGTGCCAGCACCTGGCAGAGGGGGTCCTACGAGCAGTACTTC
TRBV12-3/TRBV12-4	.	TRBJ1-1	few	CAIRPTGLPYTEAFF	TGTGCCATCCGACCCACAGGATTACCTTACACTGAAGCTTTCTTT
TRBV20-1	TRBD2	TRBJ2-7	many	CSASTFGLAGYEQYF	TGCAGTGCTAGTACTTTCGGGCTAGCGGGCTACGAGCAGTACTTC
TRBV28	.	TRBJ2-7	many	CASSFIAQFGEQYF	TGTGCCAGCAGTTTTATTGCCCAGTTCGGCGAGCAGTACTTC
TRBV27	.	TRBJ2-7	once	CASRPKAGGSYEQYF	TGTGCCAGCAGACCGAAGGCTGGGGGCTCCTACGAGCAGTACTTC
TRBV5-1	TRBD2	TRBJ2-7	.	CASSLEGLAYEQYF	TGCGCCAGCAGCTTGGAGGGACTAGCGTACGAGCAGTACTTC
TRBV27	TRBD1	TRBJ2-7	.	CASGEDRASYDQYF	TGTGCCAGCGGGGAGGACAGGGCATCCTACGATCAGTACTTC
TRBV12-3/TRBV12-4	.	TRBJ1-2	many	CASRDSGYGYTF	TGTGCCAGCAGGGACAGCGGCTATGGCTACACCTTC
TRBV4-1	TRBD1	TRBJ1-1	few	CASSQTRLRQGAPEAFF	TGCGCCAGCAGCCAGACTCGGCTCAGACAGGGGGCGCCTGAAGCTTTCTTT
TRBV30	.	TRBJ2-7	many	CAYCRKDSNEQYF	TGTGCCTACTGCCGAAAGGACAGTAACGAGCAGTACTTC
TRBV6-5	.	TRBJ2-7	many	CASQRIPPPLEQYF	TGTGCCAGCCAGAGGATCCCACCGCCCCTCGAGCAGTACTTC
TRBV3-1	.	TRBJ2-3	.	CASSPRTERDTQYF	TGTGCCAGCAGCCCCCGGACAGAGAGGGATACGCAGTATTTT
TRBV12-3/TRBV12-4	.	TRBJ1-1	many	CASSFGGGFRTEAFF	TGTGCCAGCAGTTTCGGTGGTGGTTTTCGCACTGAAGCTTTCTTT
TRBV11-1	.	TRBJ1-2	many	CASSSDITGYTF	TGTGCCAGCAGCTCGGACATAACCGGCTACACCTTC
TRBV4-1	.	TRBJ2-5	many	CASSQTTGAQYQETQYF	TGCGCCAGCAGCCAAACCACGGGCGCCCAGTACCAAGAGACCCAGTACTTC
TRBV10-1	TRBD1	TRBJ1-1	few	CASSRPQGGGTEAFF	TGCGCCAGCAGTCGGCCACAGGGGGGCGGCACTGAAGCTTTCTTT
TRBV5-1	TRBD1	TRBJ2-7	.	CASSSDRTSYGQYF	TGCGCCAGCAGCTCGGACAGGACCTCCTACGGGCAGTACTTC
TRBV12-3/TRBV12-4	TRBD1	TRBJ1-2	many	CASSPRGQGGYTF	TGTGCCAGCAGTCCCCGGGGACAGGGGGGCTACACCTTC
TRBV5-1	.	TRBJ1-1	many	CASSLGTVPNTEAFF	TGCGCCAGCAGCTTGGGGACAGTCCCGAACACTGAAGCTTTCTTT
TRBV19	TRBD2	TRBJ2-7	.	CASSQLASYEQYF	TGTGCCAGTAGCCAACTAGCGTCCTACGAGCAGTACTTC
TRBV5-1	.	TRBJ2-2	many	CASLGGTGELFF	TGCGCCAGCCTGGGGGGCACCGGGGAGCTGTTTTTT
TRBV5-1	.	TRBJ2-7	many	CASSPRLGNYEQYF	TGCGCCAGCAGCCCCCGACTAGGAAACTACGAGCAGTACTTC
TRBV28	.	TRBJ2-5	.	CASSLLGGGQETQYF	TGTGCCAGCAGTTTATTGGGAGGAGGCCAAGAGACCCAGTACTTC
TRBV12-3/TRBV12-4	.	TRBJ1-1	many	CASSFSGRLNTEAFF	TGTGCCAGCAGTTTTAGCGGCAGACTTAACACTGAAGCTTTCTTT
TRBV5-1	TRBD1	TRBJ1-6	many	CASSLSPTGVESPLHF	TGCGCCAGCAGCTTGAGCCCGACAGGGGTGGAGTCACCCCTCCACTTT